This T cell receptor (beta chain) comes out of a study of cytomegalovirus exposure and HLA in healthy donors. Study information: The approximately 720 first-cohort repertoires and the 95 to 150 validation repertoires shared the same platform, a later analysis reported.

Germline lookup yields CDR1 KGHSH and CDR2 LQKENI. CDR3 size: 16 residues. Unmatched junction bases numbered 6, after V lost 0 bases and J lost 7 bases. Repertoires were generated with immunoSEQ multiplex PCR, while TCRdb's copy carries only in-frame clones and drops some. The table lists 68,000 or so clones, more than 70% of them singletons. A remark on this clone: Its matching antigen is unknown.

Study-level results: Researchers counted around 180 TCR beta chains as cytomegalovirus-associated. Cytomegalovirus status was reportedly diagnosed by the classifier with high sensitivity and specificity. In vitro confirmation showed three CMV-associated chains to be CMV antigen specific.

The TCR originated in a woman under 30 in good health and CMV-seronegative. The sequenced sample consisted of PBMCs. This rearrangement joins TRBV18 to TRBJ2-2; 9 nucleotides align to TRBD1. The CDR3 loop reads CASSPPNRGRIGELFF. The CDR3 region has the DNA TGTGCCAGCTCACCACCGAACAGGGGGCGTATCGGGGAGCTGTTTTTT.